The clone carrying this T cell receptor (beta chain) was detected a few times. The source of the sample is a study of blood T cell repertoires in COVID-19. Overall study: Samples of COVID-19 (acute and convalescent) were obtained from the United States, Italy and Spain. T cells, B-cell-depleted T cells, or PBMCs provided the cDNA or gDNA that served as material.

How the authors handled the data: Estimated nucleated cell counts came from reference gene primer amplification. The data were produced by immunoSEQ multiplex PCR, yet TCRdb's version contains in-frame clones alone and is incomplete. V and J calls and clone size come straight from that table; D and trimming were deduced from the DNA. Among more than 100,000 clones listed, about 90% were seen once. Trimming pared 3 bases from V and 8 bases from J, leaving 21 bases between. The CDR3 loop spans 17 amino acids. CDR1 is SGHTS, CDR2 YDEGEE, per germline. The TCR originated in a man in his fifties or sixties with active COVID-19. Sequenced: peripheral blood. V gene TRBV5-8 combines with J gene TRBJ1-6, with D possibly TRBD1 on 6 matching bases. The CDR3 loop is CASSWGFGGRGHSPLHF. In DNA, the CDR3 is TGTGCCAGCAGCTGGGGCTTTGGGGGCAGGGGCCATTCACCCCTCCACTTT.